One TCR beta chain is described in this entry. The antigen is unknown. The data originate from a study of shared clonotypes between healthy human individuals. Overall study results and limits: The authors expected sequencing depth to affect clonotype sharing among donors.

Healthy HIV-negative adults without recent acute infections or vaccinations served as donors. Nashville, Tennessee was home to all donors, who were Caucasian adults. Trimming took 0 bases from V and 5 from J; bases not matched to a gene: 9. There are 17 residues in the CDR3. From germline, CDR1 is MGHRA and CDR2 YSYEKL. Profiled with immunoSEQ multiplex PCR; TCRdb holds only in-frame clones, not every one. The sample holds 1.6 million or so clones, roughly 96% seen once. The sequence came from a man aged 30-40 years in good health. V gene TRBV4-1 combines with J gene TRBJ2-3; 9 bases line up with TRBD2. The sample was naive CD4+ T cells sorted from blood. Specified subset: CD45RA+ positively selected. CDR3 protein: CASSQEIAGEVGDTQYF. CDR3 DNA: TGCGCCAGCAGCCAAGAGATAGCGGGAGAAGTCGGAGATACGCAGTATTTT.